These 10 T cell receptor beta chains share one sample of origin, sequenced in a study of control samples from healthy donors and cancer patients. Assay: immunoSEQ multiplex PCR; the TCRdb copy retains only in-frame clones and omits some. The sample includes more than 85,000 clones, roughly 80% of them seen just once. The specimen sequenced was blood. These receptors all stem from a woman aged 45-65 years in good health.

CDR3 region: CASSEQGPDTQYF. The CDR3 nucleotides are TGTGCCAGCAGTGAACAGGGCCCAGATACGCAGTATTTT. The genes are TRBV6-1 and TRBJ2-3; possibly TRBD1 for D (5 bases). The V end lost 2 bases, the J end lost 4 bases, and 7 bases lay between the germline ends. Per germline, CDR1 MNHNS and CDR2 SASEGT. This CDR3 spans 13 amino acids.

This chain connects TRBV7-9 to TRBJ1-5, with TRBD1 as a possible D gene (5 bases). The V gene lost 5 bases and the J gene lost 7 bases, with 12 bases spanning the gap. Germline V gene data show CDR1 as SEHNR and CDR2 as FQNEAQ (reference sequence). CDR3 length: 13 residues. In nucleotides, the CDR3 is TGTGCCAGCAGCATCCGCGAGGGGCAGCCCCAGCATTTT. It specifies CASSIREGQPQHF.

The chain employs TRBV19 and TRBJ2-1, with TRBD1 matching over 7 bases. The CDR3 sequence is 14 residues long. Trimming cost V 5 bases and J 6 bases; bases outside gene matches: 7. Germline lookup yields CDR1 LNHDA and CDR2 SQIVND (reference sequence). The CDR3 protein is CASSGSGGINEQFF. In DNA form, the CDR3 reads TGTGCCAGTAGTGGGTCAGGGGGAATCAATGAGCAGTTCTTC.

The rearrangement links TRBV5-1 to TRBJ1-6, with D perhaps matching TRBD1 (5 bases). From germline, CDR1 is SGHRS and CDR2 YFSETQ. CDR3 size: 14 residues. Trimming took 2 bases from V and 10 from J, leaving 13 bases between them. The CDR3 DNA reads TGCGCCAGCAGCTTCGACGGGGGGAGGTCACCCCTCCACTTT. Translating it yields CASSFDGGRSPLHF.

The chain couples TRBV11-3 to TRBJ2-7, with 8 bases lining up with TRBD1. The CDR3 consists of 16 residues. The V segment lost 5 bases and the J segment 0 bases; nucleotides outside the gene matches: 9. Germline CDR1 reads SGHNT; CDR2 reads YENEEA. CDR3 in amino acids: CASSTRTGKNSYEQYF. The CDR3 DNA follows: TGTGCCAGCAGCACACGGACAGGGAAGAACTCCTACGAGCAGTACTTC. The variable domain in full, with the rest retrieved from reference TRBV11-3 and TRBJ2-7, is EAGVVQSPRYKIIEKKQPVAFWCNPISGHNTLYWYLQNLGQGPELLIRYENEEAVDDSQLPKDRFSAERLKGVDSTLKIQPAELGDSAVYLCASSTRTGKNSYEQYFGPGTRLTVT.

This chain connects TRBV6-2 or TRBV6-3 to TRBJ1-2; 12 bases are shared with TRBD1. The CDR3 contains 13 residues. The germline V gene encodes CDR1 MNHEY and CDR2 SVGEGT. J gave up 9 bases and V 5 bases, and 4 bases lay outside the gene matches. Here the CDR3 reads CASSPGQGASYTF. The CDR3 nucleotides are TGTGCCAGCAGTCCGGGACAGGGGGCGAGCTACACCTTC.

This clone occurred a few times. CDR3 sequence reads: CASSSEGRNSPLHF. The DNA for the CDR3 is TGTGCCAGCTCCTCGGAAGGGCGTAATTCACCCCTCCACTTT. The V and J genes are TRBV18 and TRBJ1-6; D gene unclear. The CDR3 contains 14 residues. Trimming left V 6 bases short and J 6 bases short, with 12 bases between. Germline lookup yields CDR1 KGHSH and CDR2 LQKENI.

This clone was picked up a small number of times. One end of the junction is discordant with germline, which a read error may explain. CDR3 DNA sequence: TGCAGCGTGGAAGATGGACAGGGACTTACCTACGAGCAGTACTTC. It codes for CSVEDGQGLTYEQYF. The rearrangement uses TRBV29-1 and TRBJ2-7, with 8 bases fitting TRBD1. The CDR3 length is 15 residues. CDR1 is SQVTM, CDR2 ANQGSEA, per germline.

CDR3 amino acids: CASDDRTGTTNEKLFF. Here the CDR3 DNA reads TGTGCCAGTGATGACAGGACCGGAACAACTAATGAAAAACTGTTTTTT. The V and J genes are TRBV19 and TRBJ1-4; perhaps TRBD1 as D (6 bases). CDR3 size: 16 residues. The germline V and J ends were trimmed by 8 bases and 0 bases, with 16 bases remaining between them. In germline, CDR1 is LNHDA, CDR2 SQIVND (reference sequence).

CDR3 sequence (DNA): TGTGCCAGCAGCGTAGAGGTAGATACGCAGTATTTT. Translation: CASSVEVDTQYF. This rearrangement joins TRBV9 to TRBJ2-3; D not resolved. Deletions cut 0 bases from V and 5 bases from J, with 4 bases between. The length of the CDR3 is 12 residues. Germline values: CDR1 SGDLS, CDR2 YYNGEE.